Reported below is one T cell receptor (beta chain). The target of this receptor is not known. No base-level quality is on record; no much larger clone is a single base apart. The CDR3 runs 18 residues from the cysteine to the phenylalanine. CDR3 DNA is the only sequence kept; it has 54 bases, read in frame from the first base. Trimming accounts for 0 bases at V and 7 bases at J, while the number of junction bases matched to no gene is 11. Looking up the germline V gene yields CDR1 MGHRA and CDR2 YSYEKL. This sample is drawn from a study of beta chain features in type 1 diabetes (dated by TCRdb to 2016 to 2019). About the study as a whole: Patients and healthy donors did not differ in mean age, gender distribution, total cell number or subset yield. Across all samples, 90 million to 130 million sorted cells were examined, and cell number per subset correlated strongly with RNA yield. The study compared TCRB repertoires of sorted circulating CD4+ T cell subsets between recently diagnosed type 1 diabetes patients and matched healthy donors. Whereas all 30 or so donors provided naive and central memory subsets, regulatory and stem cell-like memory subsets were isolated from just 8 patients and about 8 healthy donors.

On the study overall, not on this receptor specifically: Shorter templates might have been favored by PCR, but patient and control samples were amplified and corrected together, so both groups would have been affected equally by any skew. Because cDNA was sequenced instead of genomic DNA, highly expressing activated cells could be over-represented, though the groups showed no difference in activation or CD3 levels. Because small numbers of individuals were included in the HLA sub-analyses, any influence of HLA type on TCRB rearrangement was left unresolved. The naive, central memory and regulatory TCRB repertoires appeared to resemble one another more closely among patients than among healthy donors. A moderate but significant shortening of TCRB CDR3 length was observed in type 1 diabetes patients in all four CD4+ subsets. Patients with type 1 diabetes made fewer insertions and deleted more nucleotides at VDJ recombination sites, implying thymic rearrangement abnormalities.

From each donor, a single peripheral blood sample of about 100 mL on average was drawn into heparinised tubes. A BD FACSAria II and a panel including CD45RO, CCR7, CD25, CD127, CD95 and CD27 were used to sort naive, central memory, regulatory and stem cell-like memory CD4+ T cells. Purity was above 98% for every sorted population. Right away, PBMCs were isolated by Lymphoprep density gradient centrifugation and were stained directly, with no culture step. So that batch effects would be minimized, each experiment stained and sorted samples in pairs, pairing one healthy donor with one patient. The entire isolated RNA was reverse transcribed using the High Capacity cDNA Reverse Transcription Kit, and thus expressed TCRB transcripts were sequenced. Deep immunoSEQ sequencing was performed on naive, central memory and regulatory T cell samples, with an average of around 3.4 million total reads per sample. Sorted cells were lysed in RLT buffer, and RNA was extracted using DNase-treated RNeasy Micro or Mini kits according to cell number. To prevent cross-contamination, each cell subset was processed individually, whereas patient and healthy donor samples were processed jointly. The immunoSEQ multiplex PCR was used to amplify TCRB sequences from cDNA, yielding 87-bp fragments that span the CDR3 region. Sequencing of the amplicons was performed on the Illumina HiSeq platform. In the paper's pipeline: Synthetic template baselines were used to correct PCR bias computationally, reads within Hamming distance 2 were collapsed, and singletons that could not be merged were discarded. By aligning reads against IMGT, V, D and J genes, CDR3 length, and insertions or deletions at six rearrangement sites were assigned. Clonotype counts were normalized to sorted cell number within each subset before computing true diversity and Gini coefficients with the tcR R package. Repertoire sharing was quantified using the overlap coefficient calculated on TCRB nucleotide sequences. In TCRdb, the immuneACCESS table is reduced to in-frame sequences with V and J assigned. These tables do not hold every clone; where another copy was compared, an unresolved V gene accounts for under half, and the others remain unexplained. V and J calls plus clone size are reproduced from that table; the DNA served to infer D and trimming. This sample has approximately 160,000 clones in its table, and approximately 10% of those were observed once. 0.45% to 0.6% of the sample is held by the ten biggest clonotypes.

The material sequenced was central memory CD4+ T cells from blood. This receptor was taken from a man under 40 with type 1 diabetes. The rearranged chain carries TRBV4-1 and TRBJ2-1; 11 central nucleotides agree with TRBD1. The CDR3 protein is CASSQDPSSGTGGNEQFF. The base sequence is TGCGCCAGCAGCCAAGATCCCTCTTCCGGGACAGGGGGTAATGAGCAGTTCTTC.